This T cell receptor (beta chain) was documented in a study of T-cell reconstitution after alpha-beta-depleted transplantation in children. Whole-study results and caveats: After transplant, high TCRbeta diversity at day 60 in some patients arose from surviving recipient T cells and thymic progenitors. Fresh T-cell production supplied most of the T-cell counts and diversity seen one year after transplant. Reportedly, roughly two months post-transplant, alpha-beta T cells arose from several hundred expanded graft clones.

This CDR3 contains 16 residues. The V and J ends lost 2 bases and 2 bases, in that order; junction bases with no gene match: 9. This clonotype has more than one count but fewer than ten. The target antigen is unknown. A TCRbeta library incorporating unique molecular identifiers was prepared. From the PCR reads, TCRdb called clonotypes with MiXCR, one entry per CDR3 protein. Among about 120,000 distinct CDR3 sequences listed, 10% were seen once. The source is a boy aged 2-9 years with acute lymphoblastic leukemia, due to receive a stem cell transplant. Sequences were derived from PBMCs, sampled before TCRalphabeta/CD19-depleted stem cell transplant. This chain links TRBV12-3 or TRBV12-4 with TRBJ2-7, with 7 bases aligning to TRBD1. Here the CDR3 DNA reads TGTGCCAGCAGTTTATATCTAGGGACAGATGCCTACGAGCAGTACTTC. This gives the protein CASSLYLGTDAYEQYF.